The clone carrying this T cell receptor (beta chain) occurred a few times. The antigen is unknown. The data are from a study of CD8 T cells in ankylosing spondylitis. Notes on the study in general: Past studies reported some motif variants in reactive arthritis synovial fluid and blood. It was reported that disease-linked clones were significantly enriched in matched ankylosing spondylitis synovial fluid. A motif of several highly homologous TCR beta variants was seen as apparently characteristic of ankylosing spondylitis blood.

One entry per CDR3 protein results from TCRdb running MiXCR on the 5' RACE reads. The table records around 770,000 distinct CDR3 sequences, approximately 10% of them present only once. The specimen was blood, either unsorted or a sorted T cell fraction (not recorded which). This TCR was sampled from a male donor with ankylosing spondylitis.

The CDR3 loop is CSATAQWTEAFF. CDR3 coding DNA: TGCAGTGCGACGGCGCAGTGGACTGAAGCTTTCTTT. The chain recombines TRBV20-1 with TRBJ1-1; D is uncertain. This CDR3 has 12 residues. Germline V lookup: CDR1 DFQATT, CDR2 SNEGSKA (reference sequence). Trimming removed 6 bases from V and 5 bases from J, with 13 bases in between.